The sequence of this T cell receptor beta chain was determined in a study of blood T cells in healthy people across ages. The study, taken as a whole, reports: With unsorted PBMCs, a conclusive comparison of naive versus antigen-experienced cells was not possible. Lack of knowledge of donor CMV status possibly confounded expanded clonotype changes. Getting older went along with TCR beta diversity per million T cells dropping roughly linearly.

Concerning this clonotype itself: Its antigen is unknown. The junction does not match germline at one end; this may be a read error.

Germline lookup yields CDR1 ENHRY and CDR2 SYGVKD. CDR3 length equals 18 residues. Then a second PCR, running roughly 6 to 12 cycles, was carried out with a sample-barcoded 5' primer and a J-beta primer mix. TCRdb processed the 5' RACE reads anew with MiXCR; each CDR3 protein has one entry. The sample records hundreds of thousands of distinct CDR3 sequences, under 30% being singletons. This receptor was obtained from a woman older than 75 in good health. This sequence joins TRBV10-3 and TRBJ2-5; a possible D gene is TRBD2 (6 bases). The specimen sequenced was blood. The CDR3 nucleotides read TGTGCCGTCAGTGAGTCGGCTCTGGCTAGCGTGAGAGAAGAGACCCAGTACTTC. It translates to CAVSESALASVREETQYF.